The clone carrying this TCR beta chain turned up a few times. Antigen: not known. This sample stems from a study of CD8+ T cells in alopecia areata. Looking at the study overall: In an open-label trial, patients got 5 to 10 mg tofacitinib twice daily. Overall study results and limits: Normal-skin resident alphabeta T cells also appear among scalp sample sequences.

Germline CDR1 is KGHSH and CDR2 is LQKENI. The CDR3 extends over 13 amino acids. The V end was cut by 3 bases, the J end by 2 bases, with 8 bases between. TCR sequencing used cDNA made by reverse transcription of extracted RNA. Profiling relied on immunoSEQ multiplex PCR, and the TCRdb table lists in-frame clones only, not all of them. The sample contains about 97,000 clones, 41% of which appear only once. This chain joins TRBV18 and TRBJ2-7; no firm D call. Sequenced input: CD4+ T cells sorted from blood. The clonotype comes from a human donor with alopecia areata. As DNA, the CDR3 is TGTGCCAGCTCACCGGCAGTAACCTACGAGCAGTACTTC. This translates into CASSPAVTYEQYF.